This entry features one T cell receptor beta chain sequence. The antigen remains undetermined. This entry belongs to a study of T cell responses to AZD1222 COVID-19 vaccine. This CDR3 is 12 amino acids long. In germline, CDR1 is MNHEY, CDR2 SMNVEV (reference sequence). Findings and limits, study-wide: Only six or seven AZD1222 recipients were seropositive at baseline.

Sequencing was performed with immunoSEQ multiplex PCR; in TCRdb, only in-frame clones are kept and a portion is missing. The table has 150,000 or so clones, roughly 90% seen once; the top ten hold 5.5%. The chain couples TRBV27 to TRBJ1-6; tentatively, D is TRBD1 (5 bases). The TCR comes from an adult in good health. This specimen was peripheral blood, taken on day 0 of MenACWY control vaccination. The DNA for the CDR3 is TGTGCTTCGGGGGAAAGGAATTCACCCCTCCACTTT. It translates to CASGERNSPLHF.